This entry describes one T cell receptor (beta chain). This entry is derived from a study of blood T cell repertoires in COVID-19. Across the whole study: The samples span acute and convalescent COVID-19 from the United States, Italy and Spain. Sources were T cells, B-cell-depleted T cells, or PBMCs; the material itself was cDNA or gDNA.

Some clones are missing from TCRdb's copy, which holds only in-frame ones; the method was immunoSEQ multiplex PCR. The data hold over 45,000 clones, with approximately 85% observed a single time. Trimming cost V 3 bases and J 5 bases, with 13 bases left between them. The germline V gene encodes CDR1 GTSNPN and CDR2 SVGIG (reference sequence). This CDR3 comprises 13 residues. This rearrangement joins TRBV30 to TRBJ1-2; a possible D gene is TRBD1 (5 bases). The sequenced sample consisted of peripheral blood. The sequence was obtained from a middle-aged man with acute or convalescent COVID-19. The CDR3 is CAWRAGRGYGYTF. The DNA of the CDR3 is TGTGCCTGGAGGGCAGGGAGGGGATATGGCTACACCTTC.